This TCR beta chain comes out of a study of T cells after yellow fever vaccination. This clonotype occurred a few times. The target antigen is unknown. Broader study findings: A small proportion of clonotypes was detected in both the CD4 and CD8 compartments.

Germline CDR1 SGDLS, CDR2 YYNGEE. Trimming stripped 0 bases from V and 1 base from J, with 11 bases between. The CDR3 contains 16 residues. TCRdb re-derived calls from the 5' RACE reads in MiXCR, one entry per CDR3 protein. Altogether 300,000 or so distinct CDR3 sequences are present, almost 4% being singletons, with the ten largest covering 20% to 30%. The TCR was taken from a man younger than 35 who received the YFV17D yellow fever vaccine. V is TRBV9 and J is TRBJ2-4; no reliable D call. The specimen comprised PBMCs, sampled 5 days after the yellow fever booster vaccination. The CDR3 loop is CASSVGTTGAKNIQYF. The CDR3 DNA is TGTGCCAGCAGCGTAGGTACAACTGGGGCCAAAAACATTCAGTACTTC.